This T cell receptor beta chain was found in a study of T cell responses to AZD1222 COVID-19 vaccine. The trim removed 7 bases at V and 4 bases at J, leaving 14 bases unmatched. The CDR3 runs to 16 residues. Germline V gives CDR1 GTSNPN, CDR2 SVGIG (reference sequence). Libraries were prepared by immunoSEQ multiplex PCR; TCRdb keeps only in-frame clonotypes and omits some of them. The sample consists of some 50,000 clones, approximately 90% of them appearing once. The study's findings and limits: Females outnumbered males among donors, who were mostly white British; clonal diversity was possibly underestimated.

Concerning this clone: Its target is unknown.

This clonotype originated in an adult who received the AZD1222 COVID-19 vaccine. The gene calls are TRBV30 and TRBJ1-4; TRBD1 agrees at 8 bases. Sequencing was performed on peripheral blood, taken 28 days after the second AZD1222 dose. CDR3 sequence reads: CAFRTGSGGFNEKLFF. CDR3 nucleotide sequence: TGTGCCTTTAGGACAGGGAGCGGAGGCTTTAATGAAAAACTGTTTTTT.